This TCR beta chain was captured in a study of identical twins. Findings and caveats of the study: Partial confounding of zero-insertion analyses by invariant MAIT and iNKT cells was possible.

Per the germline V gene, CDR1 is DFQATT and CDR2 is SNEGSKA (reference sequence). The CDR3 covers 17 residues. Trimming cost V 4 bases and J 0 bases, with 22 bases left between them. One entry per CDR3 protein results from TCRdb running MiXCR on the 5' RACE reads. The sample includes approximately 1.8 million distinct CDR3 sequences, less than 40% of them seen just once. Healthy Caucasian donors formed the entire cohort. This clonotype came up a few times. Its target is not known. V is TRBV20-1 and J is TRBJ2-7, with D possibly TRBD1 on 6 matching bases. The TCR was taken from a newborn girl in good health. Sample: cord blood. In nucleotides, the CDR3 is TGCAGTGCTAAGGGGGACCGGGGCCTCCTTAGCTCCTACGAGCAGTACTTC. It yields the protein CSAKGDRGLLSSYEQYF.